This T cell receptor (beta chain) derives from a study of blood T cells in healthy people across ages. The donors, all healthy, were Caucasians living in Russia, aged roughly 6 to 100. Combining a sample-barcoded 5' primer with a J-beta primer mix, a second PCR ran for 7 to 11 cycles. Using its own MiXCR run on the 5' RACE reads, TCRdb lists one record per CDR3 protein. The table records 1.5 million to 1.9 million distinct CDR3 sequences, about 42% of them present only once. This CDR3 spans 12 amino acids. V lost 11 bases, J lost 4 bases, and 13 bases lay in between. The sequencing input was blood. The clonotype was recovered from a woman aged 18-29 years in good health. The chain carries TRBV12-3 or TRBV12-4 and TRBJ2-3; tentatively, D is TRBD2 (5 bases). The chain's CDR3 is CASSREPDTQYF. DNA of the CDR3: TGTGCCTCCTCGAGGGAGCCAGATACGCAGTATTTT.